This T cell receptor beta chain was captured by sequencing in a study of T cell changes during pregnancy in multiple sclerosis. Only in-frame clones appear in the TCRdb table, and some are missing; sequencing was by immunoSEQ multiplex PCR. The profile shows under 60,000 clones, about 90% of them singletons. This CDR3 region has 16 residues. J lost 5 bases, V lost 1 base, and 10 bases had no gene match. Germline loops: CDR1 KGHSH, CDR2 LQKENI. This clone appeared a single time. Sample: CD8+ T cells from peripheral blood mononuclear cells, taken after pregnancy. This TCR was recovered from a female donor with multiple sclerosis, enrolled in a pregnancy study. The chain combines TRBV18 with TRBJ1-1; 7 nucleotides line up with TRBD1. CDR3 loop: CASSPRSGQSYTEAFF. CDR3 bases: TGTGCCAGCTCACCACGGTCGGGACAGAGTTATACTGAAGCTTTCTTT.